Presented here are 22 T cell receptor beta chains from one specimen sequenced in a study of T cell clonality in common variable immunodeficiency. Sequenced by immunoSEQ multiplex PCR; TCRdb stores in-frame clones only, minus some. The sample is made up of approximately 28,000 clones, none counted only once. Study outcomes and limitations: Fewer deletions and N-nucleotide insertions were reportedly seen in common variable immunodeficiency TCR beta sequences.

Their recognized antigens are unknown. Sequenced sample: peripheral blood mononuclear cells. The receptors were gathered from a human donor with common variable immunodeficiency.

This clone was seen many times. The read halts 3 residues ahead of the CDR3 end, with the missing end drawn from the germline J gene. The chain employs TRBV19 and TRBJ2-1, with 14 bases aligning to TRBD2. CDR3 size: 17 residues. The germline V gene encodes CDR1 LNHDA and CDR2 SQIVND (reference sequence). V trimming: 3 bases; J trimming: 7 bases; junction bases outside the gene matches: 8. The CDR3 loop reads CASSILRGLAGVNEQFF. Partial CDR3 DNA: TGTGCCAGTAGTATCTTAAGGGGACTAGCGGGAGTAAATGAG.

This clone was counted a few times. The sequenced fragment ends 3 residues before the CDR3 boundary, so the rest is inferred from the germline J gene. This chain connects TRBV5-1 to TRBJ1-2; 8 nucleotides agree with TRBD1. The V gene end was trimmed by 0 bases and the J gene end by 4 bases; junction bases not matched to a gene: 2. CDR3 length: 14 residues. Germline lookup yields CDR1 SGHRS and CDR2 YFSETQ. The CDR3 DNA, read in part, is TGCGCCAGCAGCTTGGCGGACAGGGTCTATGGC. Amino acids: CASSLADRVYG. From start to end, the CDR3 is CASSLADRVYGYTF.

The CDR3 loop is CSARGGQGAGEQYF. Incomplete CDR3 DNA: TGCAGTGCTAGAGGGGGACAGGGGGCGGGCGAG. This chain links TRBV20-1 with TRBJ2-7; 12 bases line up with TRBD1. With the read ending 3 residues before the CDR3 end, the germline J gene is used to fill in that end. Unmatched junction bases numbered 4, after V lost 1 base and J lost 6 bases. CDR3 length: 14 amino acids. Germline CDR1 is DFQATT and CDR2 is SNEGSKA (reference sequence).

Many counts were recorded for this clone. The read is 3 residues too short to cover the CDR3 end, so that end is filled in from the germline J gene. V gene TRBV6-2 or TRBV6-3 combines with J gene TRBJ2-7; 10 bases are a match to TRBD2. The CDR3 is made up of 13 amino acids. CDR1 and CDR2 from the germline V gene are MNHEY and SVGEGT. V gave up 6 bases and J gave up 4 bases; unmatched junction bases: 3. CDR3 sequence reads: CASRLAGRYEQYF. The sequenced part of the CDR3 DNA is TGTGCCAGCAGACTAGCGGGAAGGTACGAG.

This clone appeared many times. The sequence runs out 3 residues before the end of the CDR3; the remainder is reconstructed from the germline J gene. The rearrangement links TRBV18 to TRBJ2-7; 7 bases agree with TRBD1. The CDR3 has 16 amino acids. Trimming at V came to 5 bases and at J to 0 bases, leaving 10 bases not matched to a gene. CDR1 and CDR2 from the germline V gene are KGHSH and LQKENI. The sequenced part of the CDR3 DNA is TGTGCCAGCTCATCCGAACAGGGGCAGATCTCCTACGAG. It encodes CASSSEQGQISYE. The whole CDR3 region reads CASSSEQGQISYEQYF.

This clone has a count of ten or more. The CDR3 end lies 3 residues beyond the end of the read and is filled in from the germline J gene. The J gene is TRBJ2-1, the V gene TRBV5-6; a weak D match, TRBD2 (6 bases). Germline CDR1 and CDR2: SGHDT and YYEEEE. This CDR3 is built from 13 residues. With 4 bases removed from V and 4 bases from J, the gap between germline ends came to 9 bases. The CDR3 bases that were read are TGTGCCAGCAGCACAGGAGGGTACAATGAG. Translated: CASSTGGYNE. The full CDR3 reads CASSTGGYNEQFF.

In regard to this clone: The read ends 3 residues before the CDR3 terminus; that terminus is restored from the germline J gene. The rearrangement uses TRBV19 and TRBJ2-6; D uncertain. Trimming pared 5 bases from V and 0 bases from J, leaving 14 bases between. Germline assignment: CDR1 LNHDA and CDR2 SQIVND (reference sequence). This CDR3 is 17 amino acids long. The CDR3 spells CASSSISRISGANVLTF. The part of the CDR3 DNA that was read is TGTGCCAGTAGTTCCATCAGCAGGATCTCTGGGGCCAACGTC.

Ten or more counts support this clone. The read gets to within 3 residues of the CDR3 end, and the germline J gene fills in the rest. V usage is TRBV5-6 and J usage is TRBJ2-5; D uncertain. Germline loops: CDR1 SGHDT, CDR2 YYEEEE. This CDR3 has 11 amino acids. Partial CDR3 DNA: TGTGCCAGCAGCTTGGAGGCTACC. It encodes CASSLEAT. The complete CDR3 protein is CASSLEATQYF.

With respect to this clone: The read falls 3 residues short of the CDR3 end, and the missing part is taken from the germline J gene. The rearrangement links TRBV5-4 to TRBJ2-5; the D is unclear. Germline assignment: CDR1 SGHNT and CDR2 YYREEE (reference sequence). Trimming removed 3 bases from V and 1 base from J, with 7 bases in between. This CDR3 spans 13 amino acids. Incomplete CDR3 DNA: TGTGCCAGCAGCTCGACTCTCCAAGAGACC. Translating it yields CASSSTLQET. The entire CDR3 sequence reads CASSSTLQETQYF.

This clone was detected ten times or more. The CDR3 end falls 3 residues outside the read, so it is completed with the germline J gene. The rearrangement joins TRBV19 to TRBJ2-3; 8 bases align to TRBD1. Trimming at V came to 5 bases and at J to 4 bases, leaving 8 bases not matched to a gene. The CDR3 sequence is 15 residues long. The germline gives CDR1 LNHDA, CDR2 SQIVND (reference sequence). CDR3 sequence: CASSSGQGSSDTQYF. CDR3 DNA, as far as it was read: TGTGCCAGTAGTTCCGGACAGGGTAGCTCAGATACG.

The sample holds many counts of this clone. The read finishes 3 residues shy of the CDR3 end, and the germline J gene is used to complete it. V is TRBV20-1 and J is TRBJ2-2, with D hard to call. This CDR3 is built from 11 residues. Germline values: CDR1 DFQATT, CDR2 SNEGSKA (reference sequence). Trimming left V 2 bases short and J 6 bases short, with 4 bases between. The CDR3 bases that were read are TGCAGTGCTAGAAGGGCCGGGGAG. Protein sequence: CSARRAGE. The full CDR3 protein is CSARRAGELFF.

There are many counts of this clone. The sequence runs out 3 residues before the end of the CDR3; the remainder is reconstructed from the germline J gene. At the DNA level, this CDR3 is encoded by other sequences in the same sample as well. This chain links TRBV2 with TRBJ2-2; TRBD1 aligns across 9 bases. V lost 5 bases to trimming and J lost 4 bases; unmatched junction nucleotides: 5. In germline, CDR1 is SNHLY, CDR2 FYNNEI. The CDR3 loop spans 15 amino acids. CDR3: CASSQGTGRTGELFF. Partial CDR3 DNA: TGTGCCAGCAGTCAGGGGACAGGGCGCACCGGGGAG. The full variable domain, with the rest looked up from reference TRBV2 and TRBJ2-2, is EPEVTQTPSHQVTQMGQEVILRCVPISNHLYFYWYRQILGQKVEFLVSFYNNEISEKSEIFDDQFSVERPDGSNFTLKIRSTKLEDSAMYFCASSQGTGRTGELFFGEGSRLTVL.

This clone was seen more than once but under ten times. The sequence runs out 3 residues before the end of the CDR3; the remainder is reconstructed from the germline J gene. This chain uses TRBV7-8 with TRBJ2-7, with a possible D match to TRBD1 (6 bases). V lost 2 bases, J lost 6 bases, and 14 bases lay in between. This CDR3 region has 14 residues. Germline V gene sequence: CDR1 SGHVS, CDR2 FQNEAQ. Partial CDR3 DNA: TGTGCCAGCAGCTTATCGGACAGTCTCTCCGAG. This codes for CASSLSDSLSE. The CDR3 in full is CASSLSDSLSEQYF.

This clone was detected many times. The read stops 3 residues short of the end of the CDR3; the missing end is completed from the germline J gene. V and J are TRBV19 and TRBJ1-4; 7 bases agree with TRBD1. V lost 6 bases, J lost 2 bases, and 3 bases stayed unmatched. Germline loops: CDR1 LNHDA, CDR2 SQIVND (reference sequence). The CDR3 consists of 14 residues. The sequenced part of the CDR3 DNA is TGTGCCAGTAGACCACAGGGGACTAATGAAAAA. As protein: CASRPQGTNEK. The whole CDR3 reads CASRPQGTNEKLFF.

Concerning this clone: The CDR3 extends 3 residues past the end of the read, so its final part is completed from the germline J gene. V is TRBV4-2 and J is TRBJ2-7, with 12 bases aligning to TRBD2. This CDR3 region has 17 residues. V lost 0 bases to trimming and J lost 0 bases; unmatched junction nucleotides: 3. The germline V gene encodes CDR1 LGHNA and CDR2 YNFKEQ. The CDR3 region is CASSQDSTSGSSYEQYF. The sequenced part of the CDR3 DNA is TGTGCCAGCAGCCAAGATTCGACTAGCGGGAGCTCCTACGAG.

This clone was counted many times. The CDR3 extends 3 residues past the end of the read, so its final part is completed from the germline J gene. The chain joins TRBV2 to TRBJ2-3, with 14 bases that match TRBD2. CDR3 length: 19 residues. From germline, CDR1 is SNHLY and CDR2 FYNNEI. V lost 2 bases to trimming and J lost 0 bases; unmatched junction nucleotides: 7. The sequenced CDR3 bases are TGTGCCAGCAGTGAAAGAGCTTGGACTAGCGGGAGGAGCACAGATACG. Translated: CASSERAWTSGRSTDT. The CDR3 reads in full as CASSERAWTSGRSTDTQYF. The full variable domain, rest sourced from reference TRBV2 and TRBJ2-3, is EPEVTQTPSHQVTQMGQEVILRCVPISNHLYFYWYRQILGQKVEFLVSFYNNEISEKSEIFDDQFSVERPDGSNFTLKIRSTKLEDSAMYFCASSERAWTSGRSTDTQYFGPGTRLTVL.

This clone was seen more than once but under ten times. The CDR3 extends 3 residues past the end of the read, so its final part is completed from the germline J gene. The chain joins TRBV2 to TRBJ1-5; D remains ambiguous. V was trimmed by 1 base and J by 6 bases, leaving 4 bases between them. This CDR3 has 12 amino acids. The germline V gene has CDR1 SNHLY and CDR2 FYNNEI. CDR3 DNA, as far as it was read: TGTGCCAGCAGTGAAGTTAGTCAGCCC. Protein: CASSEVSQP. The CDR3 in its entirety is CASSEVSQPQHF.

The sample holds many counts of this clone. The missing CDR3 end, 3 residues past where the read stops, is filled in from the germline J gene. J is TRBJ1-1 and V is TRBV6-2 or TRBV6-3, with 10 bases identical to TRBD1. This CDR3 comprises 16 residues. Germline CDR1 MNHEY, CDR2 SVGEGT. Germline trimming cut 0 bases from V and 0 bases from J; bases unmatched to any gene: 1. The CDR3: CASSYSDRGVNTEAFF. Partial CDR3 DNA: TGTGCCAGCAGTTACTCGGACAGGGGGGTGAACACTGAA.

Turning to this clone: The DNA ends 3 residues before the CDR3 does, and the rest of the CDR3 is filled in from the germline J gene. The V call is TRBV6-2 or TRBV6-3, the J call TRBJ2-5; 8 bases are a match to TRBD1. CDR3 length: 15 residues. V shed 2 bases, J shed 4 bases, and the junction held 6 bases outside the gene matches. Germline V lookup: CDR1 MNHEY, CDR2 SVGEGT. The CDR3 region is CASSYSRGQRETQYF. CDR3 bases read: TGTGCCAGCAGTTACAGCAGGGGGCAGAGAGAGACC.

This clone appeared many times. The read halts 3 residues ahead of the CDR3 end, with the missing end drawn from the germline J gene. The chain is built from TRBV19 and TRBJ1-2, with no clear D. The CDR3 has 14 residues. Germline values: CDR1 LNHDA, CDR2 SQIVND (reference sequence). V lost 5 bases, J lost 2 bases, and 12 bases lay in between. The CDR3 spells CASSHPAENYGYTF. The CDR3 bases that were read are TGTGCCAGTAGTCACCCGGCGGAGAACTATGGC.

This clone appeared many times. With the read ending 3 residues before the CDR3 end, the germline J gene is used to fill in that end. V is TRBV4-2 and J is TRBJ2-5, with D perhaps being TRBD1 or TRBD2 (7 bases each). The CDR3 runs to 20 residues. Deletions cut 4 bases from V and 6 bases from J, with 33 bases between. Germline V CDR1 and CDR2: LGHNA, YNFKEQ. CDR3 sequence: CASSPPLRGAGWREWKTQYF. The CDR3 DNA, read in part, is TGTGCCAGCAGCCCCCCCCTCAGGGGGGCAGGGTGGCGGGAGTGGAAGACC.

CDR3: CASSLSGGGTEAFF. Incomplete CDR3 DNA: TGTGCCAGCAGCTTATCTGGGGGCGGCACTGAA. The chain uses TRBV7-9 and TRBJ1-1; D is perhaps TRBD1 (6 bases). The DNA ends 3 residues before the CDR3 does, and the rest of the CDR3 is filled in from the germline J gene. V lost 2 bases to trimming and J lost 4 bases, with 11 bases between them. Germline V gives CDR1 SEHNR, CDR2 FQNEAQ (reference sequence). The CDR3 has 14 amino acids.